Listed here are 2 T cell receptor beta chains from one sample, sequenced in a study of low-dose radiotherapy and immunotherapy resistance in tumors (dated by TCRdb to 2022 to 2024). Superscript III and a set of TRAV- and TRBV-specific primers were used to synthesize first-strand cDNA, so that both TCRalpha and TCRbeta chains were covered. TCRs were amplified with Phusion for around 21 PCR cycles, with a constant-region primer paired with the adapter attached to the V primers. TCRdb reanalyzed the raw reads on its own, using fastp at Q25 for trimming and MiXCR for clone calling, and kept in-frame beta chains. CDR3 protein duplicates are merged, each entry listing the most common genes and DNA. The table for this sample lists under 15,000 distinct CDR3 sequences; 76% of them were counted only once. 3.4% of the sample rests with the top ten. All receptors come from a human donor with advanced metastatic prostate, ovarian, gallbladder or colorectal cancer (not recorded which). This table probably holds off-target reads from a library built for another chain.

A single count supports this clonotype. The chain employs TRBV5-1 and TRBJ2-1, with D uncertain. Germline CDR1 and CDR2: SGHRS and YFSETQ. This CDR3 has 17 amino acids. Trimming pared 0 bases from V and 0 bases from J, leaving 13 bases between. The CDR3 coding sequence is TGCGCCAGCAGCTTGGGGGGAACAAGTAGCTCCTACAATGAGCAGTTCTTC. Amino acid sequence: CASSLGGTSSSYNEQFF.

The CDR3 region has the DNA TGTGCCAGCAGCACTCGCTACAATGAGCAGTTCTTC. Translating gives CASSTRYNEQFF. The V gene is TRBV7-2, the J gene TRBJ2-1; D is unclear. This CDR3 is 12 amino acids long. Germline values: CDR1 SGHTA, CDR2 FQGNSA. V shed 5 bases and J shed 3 bases, with 5 bases lying between them.